Listed here are 17 T cell receptor beta chains from one sample, sequenced in a study of T-cell reconstitution after alpha-beta-depleted transplantation in children. A library of TCRbeta sequences, prepared with unique molecular identifiers, was generated. TCRdb fed the PCR reads into MiXCR, producing one record per CDR3 protein. Among under 20,000 distinct CDR3 sequences listed, around 7.7% were seen once. Sequenced here: PBMCs, mostly from graft donor cells, sampled 60 days after TCRalphabeta/CD19-depleted stem cell transplant. These receptors were collected from a boy in the first two years of life who had a stem cell transplant for Wiskott-Aldrich syndrome, so the T cells may come from the graft donor.

This clonotype occurred a few times. The chain couples TRBV6-5 to TRBJ1-1, with D possibly matching TRBD1 (5 bases). The CDR3 is 16 residues long. The germline V and J ends were trimmed by 4 bases and 0 bases, with 15 bases remaining between them. CDR1 and CDR2 from the germline V gene are MNHEY and SVGAGI. The CDR3 here is CASSSGLRLMNTEAFF. The CDR3 bases are TGTGCCAGCAGTTCGGGACTGCGTCTGATGAACACTGAAGCTTTCTTT.

This clonotype was found a few times. The chain joins TRBV5-1 to TRBJ2-1; D possibly corresponds to TRBD1 (6 bases). Germline values: CDR1 SGHRS, CDR2 YFSETQ. This CDR3 comprises 15 residues. Trimming cost V 4 bases and J 10 bases, with 21 bases left between them. The DNA for the CDR3 is TGCGCCAGCAGCCCAGGGGAAAGCGGTTCTTTAGAGCAGTTCTTC. As protein: CASSPGESGSLEQFF.

CDR3 region: CATSDTGGAGANVLTF. The CDR3 bases are TGTGCCACCAGTGATACAGGGGGCGCTGGGGCCAACGTCCTGACTTTC. V and J are TRBV24-1 and TRBJ2-6; TRBD1 matches at 9 bases. The J segment lost 2 bases and the V segment lost 3 bases, leaving 1 base of the junction unmatched. CDR3 length equals 16 residues. Germline assignment: CDR1 KGHDR and CDR2 SFDVKD.

This chain joins TRBV7-9 and TRBJ2-1; weak D call: TRBD1 (6 bases). Per the germline V gene, CDR1 is SEHNR and CDR2 is FQNEAQ (reference sequence). The CDR3 is 12 amino acids. V lost 6 bases and J lost 8, with 11 bases in between. The CDR3 reads CASSPQGYEQFF. The DNA of the CDR3 is TGTGCCAGCAGTCCACAGGGCTATGAGCAGTTCTTC.

In this sample, this clonotype turned up many times. This rearrangement joins TRBV9 to TRBJ1-1, with 10 bases lining up with TRBD1. In germline, CDR1 is SGDLS, CDR2 YYNGEE. With 2 bases clipped from V and 6 bases from J, the junction kept 10 bases outside the gene matches. The CDR3 is made up of 16 amino acids. CDR3 region: CASSVQPTGGVAEAFF. DNA for the CDR3: TGTGCCAGCAGCGTGCAACCGACAGGGGGCGTCGCTGAAGCTTTCTTT.

V usage is TRBV7-9 and J usage is TRBJ1-1; D unresolved. This CDR3 spans 12 amino acids. V dropped 3 bases and J dropped 5 bases, with 7 bases sitting between them. Germline lookup yields CDR1 SEHNR and CDR2 FQNEAQ (reference sequence). CDR3 in amino acids: CASSFIRTEAFF. The CDR3 DNA is TGTGCCAGCAGCTTTATAAGGACTGAAGCTTTCTTT.

This clonotype was found many times. This chain joins TRBV6-1 and TRBJ1-3; the D is unclear. Trimming removed 4 bases at V and 0 bases at J, with 16 bases between. Germline CDR1 is MNHNS and CDR2 is SASEGT. This CDR3 has 17 residues. The CDR3 bases are TGTGCCAGCAGTGCGGGCGCGAACCTCCTCTCTGGAAACACCATATATTTT. It is translated as CASSAGANLLSGNTIYF.

This clonotype counts as medium-sized. The rearrangement uses TRBV21-1 and TRBJ2-4; TRBD1, the D gene given by the table, was not confirmed from the DNA. TRBV21-1 is termed a pseudogene. The CDR3 has 20 amino acids. The CDR3 reads CASSKGARGLRVGTKNIQYF. CDR3 bases: TGTGCCAGCAGCAAAGGGGCGAGGGGGCTTCGAGTTGGGACCAAAAACATTCAGTACTTC.

This clonotype has ten or more counts. This chain links TRBV10-3 with TRBJ2-7; D possibly corresponds to TRBD2 (6 bases). V shed 8 bases and J shed 5 bases, with 16 bases lying between them. Per germline, CDR1 ENHRY and CDR2 SYGVKD. This CDR3 is 13 amino acids long. CDR3 nucleotide sequence: TGTGCCATCGGGAAACTAGCTGGGAACGAGCAGTACTTC. It codes for CAIGKLAGNEQYF.

The chain has TRBV6-5 and TRBJ2-7; 9 bases are a match to TRBD1. Germline V lookup: CDR1 MNHEY, CDR2 SVGAGI. Trimming took 2 bases from V and 7 from J; bases not matched to a gene: 12. CDR3 length equals 16 residues. The CDR3 spells CASSYTGTGRRREQYF. The CDR3 DNA is TGTGCCAGCAGTTACACCGGGACAGGGCGGCGGCGGGAGCAGTACTTC.

This clonotype occurred a few times. The rearrangement joins TRBV20-1 to TRBJ2-3; 9 bases map to TRBD2. After removal of 3 bases from V and 5 bases from J, the junction contained 3 bases not matched to a gene. Germline V gene data show CDR1 as DFQATT and CDR2 as SNEGSKA (reference sequence). This CDR3 is 13 amino acids long. Written as DNA, the CDR3 is TGCAGTGCTAGGCAACTAGCGGGAGATACGCAGTATTTT. Protein product: CSARQLAGDTQYF.

By sample fraction, this clonotype is medium-sized (0.01 to 0.1%). V and J are TRBV4-3 and TRBJ2-7; the match to TRBD1 covers 11 bases. CDR3 size: 16 residues. V lost 1 base to trimming and J lost 4 bases; unmatched junction nucleotides: 6. Germline values: CDR1 LGHNA, CDR2 YSLEER. The CDR3 DNA reads as TGCGCCAGCAGCCAAGGAGCCGGGACAGGGGGTTACGAGCAGTACTTC. Amino acids: CASSQGAGTGGYEQYF.

In this sample, this clonotype turned up many times. The chain couples TRBV7-2 to TRBJ2-3, with 10 nucleotides matching TRBD2. Germline V gene data show CDR1 as SGHTA and CDR2 as FQGNSA. This CDR3 has 15 residues. After removal of 5 bases from V and 4 bases from J, the junction contained 6 bases not matched to a gene. CDR3 region: CASSPLAGAADTQYF. The DNA for the CDR3 is TGTGCCAGCAGCCCTCTAGCGGGAGCTGCAGATACGCAGTATTTT.

This clonotype was seen repeatedly, ten times or more. The chain is built from TRBV10-3 and TRBJ1-1, with TRBD1 identical over 8 bases. Germline trimming cut 3 bases from V and 1 base from J; bases unmatched to any gene: 7. Germline lookup yields CDR1 ENHRY and CDR2 SYGVKD. CDR3 size: 16 residues. The CDR3 spells CAISDPGQEWNTEAFF. The CDR3 DNA reads TGTGCCATCAGTGATCCGGGACAGGAATGGAACACTGAAGCTTTCTTT.

This clonotype has ten or more counts. V and J are TRBV5-6 and TRBJ2-1; 14 nucleotides agree with TRBD2. Germline V gene lookup returns CDR1 SGHDT and CDR2 YYEEEE. V gave up 6 bases and J gave up 5 bases; unmatched junction bases: 7. The CDR3 is 16 amino acids. The CDR3 DNA sequence: TGTGCCAGCATGCGGACTAGCGGGAGGATCGACAATGAGCAGTTCTTC. Translation gives CASMRTSGRIDNEQFF.

This clonotype was seen only a few times. The chain is built from TRBV13 and TRBJ1-6; possibly TRBD1 for D (6 bases). Germline V gene data show CDR1 as PRHDT and CDR2 as FYEKMQ (reference sequence). Trimming took off 0 bases at V and 4 bases at J, with 7 bases between the two ends. The length of the CDR3 is 15 residues. CDR3 loop: CASSLGQGYNSPLHF. In DNA, the CDR3 is TGTGCCAGCAGCTTAGGACAGGGTTATAATTCACCCCTCCACTTT.

There are many counts of this clonotype. The gene calls are TRBV9 and TRBJ2-5; D possibly corresponds to TRBD2 (6 bases). The CDR3 is made up of 15 amino acids. The V gene lost 3 bases and the J gene lost 5 bases, with 17 bases spanning the gap. Germline V gene sequence: CDR1 SGDLS, CDR2 YYNGEE. This CDR3 is CASSGGTDPGETQYF. Written as DNA, the CDR3 is TGTGCCAGCAGCGGCGGGACGGACCCGGGGGAGACCCAGTACTTC.